A single sample is the source of the 17 T cell receptor beta chains below, sequenced in a study of CXCR3-negative and CXCR3-positive naive CD8 T cells. Study-level points and caveats: CXCR3-negative naive cells had less hydrophobic TRB CDR3s than did CXCR3-positive naive cells.

The TRB libraries of cDNA were built by UMI-labeled 5' RACE. TCRdb reworked the 5' RACE reads into one entry per CDR3 protein, no DNA. Recorded here are over 70,000 distinct CDR3 sequences; the top ten clones represent around 0.51%. No antigens are known for them. Material for sequencing was naive CXCR3+ CD8+ T cells from blood. Subset defined: CD45RO-CCR7+CD27+CD95- naive CD8+ T cells expressing CXCR3 (TNR3+). Every receptor here comes from a human donor in good health. Some clones in this sample may be carry-over from other donors' samples.

This rearrangement joins TRBV29-1 to TRBJ2-5; TCRdb indicates TRBD2, and absent DNA this call remains unverified. Germline V gene lookup returns CDR1 SQVTM and CDR2 ANQGSEA. This CDR3 is 12 amino acids long. CDR3: CSVEKREGTQYF. The variable domain in full, with the rest retrieved from reference TRBV29-1 and TRBJ2-5, is SAVISQKPSRDICQRGTSLTIQCQVDSQVTMMFWYRQQPGQSLTLIATANQGSEATYESGFVIDKFPISRPNLTFSTLTVSNMSPEDSSIYLCSVEKREGTQYFGPGTRLLVL.

V gene TRBV14 combines with J gene TRBJ1-2. Germline CDR1 and CDR2: SGHDN and FVKESK. This CDR3 comprises 13 residues. The CDR3 loop is CASSPQAGRGYTF.

The rearrangement joins TRBV9 to TRBJ2-1; the TCRdb D gene call, TRBD1, has no DNA to confirm it. Germline values: CDR1 SGDLS, CDR2 YYNGEE. This CDR3 comprises 16 residues. The CDR3 protein is CASSVEGGASYNEQFF.

J is TRBJ2-7 and V is TRBV7-9; TCRdb proposes TRBD1, but this gene call is untestable without DNA. CDR1 SEHNR and CDR2 FQNEAQ come from the germline V gene (reference sequence). CDR3 length: 13 amino acids. Here the CDR3 reads CASNLGRDYEQYF.

The J gene is TRBJ2-7, the V gene TRBV7-2; TCRdb calls TRBD1, which cannot be checked without DNA. CDR3 length: 16 residues. The germline CDR1 and CDR2 sequences are SGHTA and FQGNSA. The CDR3 reads CASSPPATGQLHEQYF.

This chain joins TRBV28 and TRBJ2-3; TCRdb's D gene call, TRBD1, goes unchecked for lack of DNA. The germline gives CDR1 MDHEN, CDR2 SYDVKM. This CDR3 comprises 17 residues. CDR3 loop: CASSFLVSWGSTGTQYF.

J is TRBJ2-2 and V is TRBV20-1; TCRdb gives TRBD1 as the D gene, but with no DNA this cannot be confirmed. From germline, CDR1 is DFQATT and CDR2 SNEGSKA (reference sequence). The CDR3 runs 15 residues. The CDR3 is CSARDWDSNTGELFF.

V usage is TRBV4-3 and J usage is TRBJ2-1; TCRdb indicates TRBD1, and absent DNA this call remains unverified. Per germline, CDR1 LGHNA and CDR2 YSLEER. This CDR3 spans 16 amino acids. The chain's CDR3 is CASSQVVGTVMSEQFF.

V usage is TRBV12-3 or TRBV12-4 and J usage is TRBJ2-3; absent DNA, TCRdb's TRBD1 call cannot be checked. The CDR3 consists of 15 residues. This CDR3 reads CASTPRDSVADTQYF.

The chain carries TRBV4-3 and TRBJ2-3. The germline V gene has CDR1 LGHNA and CDR2 YSLEER. CDR3 length: 14 amino acids. The CDR3 protein is CASSQDGTTDTQYF.

This chain's CDR3 is CASSPGGREQYF. The chain employs TRBV6-5 and TRBJ2-7; checking the TCRdb D call of TRBD1 is not possible without DNA. CDR1 and CDR2 from the germline V gene are MNHEY and SVGAGI. The CDR3 has 12 amino acids.

This chain links TRBV6-5 with TRBJ2-2; with no DNA, the TCRdb D assignment of TRBD2 cannot be verified. CDR3 size: 15 residues. Germline V lookup: CDR1 MNHEY, CDR2 SVGAGI. CDR3 protein: CASRVVAGATGELFF.

This chain connects TRBV2 to TRBJ2-5; TCRdb returns TRBD1, unconfirmable since there is no DNA. Germline CDR1 reads SNHLY; CDR2 reads FYNNEI. This CDR3 spans 15 amino acids. CDR3 residues: CASSEKGRFQETQYF.

The V and J genes are TRBV6-5 and TRBJ2-2; the TRBD1 assignment by TCRdb is unverifiable without DNA. Germline assignment: CDR1 MNHEY and CDR2 SVGAGI. This CDR3 has 14 residues. This CDR3 is CASSLGGGTGELFF.

The gene calls are TRBV12-3 or TRBV12-4 and TRBJ2-1; the D gene TCRdb calls, TRBD1, cannot be checked with no DNA. This CDR3 contains 12 residues. CDR3 protein: CASSPHPGEQFF.

CDR3: CASRTGSSNYGYTF. This sequence joins TRBV28 and TRBJ1-2; the TRBD1 assignment by TCRdb is unverifiable without DNA. The CDR3 runs 14 residues. Germline V CDR1 and CDR2: MDHEN, SYDVKM.

J is TRBJ2-1 and V is TRBV5-5; TCRdb reports TRBD1, a call that lacks DNA to check it against. The CDR3 covers 16 residues. Germline CDR1 is SGHKS and CDR2 is YYEKEE (reference sequence). The CDR3 sequence is CASSPGPGGSYNEQFF.